This is a list of T cell receptor beta chains from one sample in a study of neurological immune-mediated disorders. TCRdb ran MiXCR on the 5' RACE reads and lists one entry per CDR3 protein. This table has about 74,000 distinct CDR3 sequences, 4% to 6% appearing once. The sequencing sample was made of PBMCs. Receptors were obtained from a man aged 18 to 29 with multiple sclerosis. CDR3s include the opening cysteine and the closing phenylalanine or tryptophan. Each record gives: V gene, clone size, J gene, CDR3 length, D gene, CDR3 DNA, CDR3 protein. D genes are given only for firm matches. Size tells how often a clone was seen, or its class if it is expanded.

TRBV12-3/TRBV12-4	many	TRBJ1-5	14	-	TGTGCCAGCAGTCCGGCGGGGGGAGTTCAGCCCCAGCATTTT	CASSPAGGVQPQHF
TRBV9	many	TRBJ1-6	14	-	TGTGCCAGCAGCGTCGGCCCGAGGGATTCACCCCTCCACTTT	CASSVGPRDSPLHF
TRBV20-1	many	TRBJ2-7	15	TRBD2	TGCAGTGCCACCCGGCTAATGCGGGGGGACTACGAGCAGTACTTC	CSATRLMRGDYEQYF
TRBV29-1	many	TRBJ1-2	11	-	TGCAGCGTTGAACATAACTATGGCTACACCTTC	CSVEHNYGYTF
TRBV20-1	few	TRBJ2-1	14	TRBD2	TGCAGTGCTATAGCGGGGGATGTTTACAATGAGCAGTTCTTC	CSAIAGDVYNEQFF
TRBV20-1	many	TRBJ2-3	14	TRBD2	TGCAGTGCTCGGGGTAGCGGGGTGGCAAATACGCAGTATTTT	CSARGSGVANTQYF
TRBV5-1	many	TRBJ2-3	16	TRBD2	TGCGCCAGCAGCGCACGCGGGGGGGCGGGCACAGATACGCAGTATTTT	CASSARGGAGTDTQYF
TRBV15	many	TRBJ2-1	17	-	TGTGCCACCAGCAGAGATTCTTCGGGACTTCAATTCGGTGAGCAGTTCTTC	CATSRDSSGLQFGEQFF
TRBV7-7	many	TRBJ2-1	14	-	TGTGCTAGCAGCTTAGCGCTGGGACTGGGGGAGCAGTTCTTC	CASSLALGLGEQFF
TRBV29-1	many	TRBJ1-2	13	-	TGCAGCGTTGATCTCCGGGGGGCCTATGGCTACACCTTC	CSVDLRGAYGYTF
TRBV3-1	many	TRBJ2-1	15	-	TGTGCCAGCAGCCAAGAGCCTAAAGAATACAATGAGCAGTTCTTC	CASSQEPKEYNEQFF
TRBV10-3	many	TRBJ2-3	13	TRBD2	TGTGCCATCGGGGGCGGGGGGGCAGATACGCAGTATTTT	CAIGGGGADTQYF
TRBV7-2	many	TRBJ2-1	16	-	TGTGCCAGCAGCTTATCTGCGGGGCGAAATAACAATGAGCAGTTCTTC	CASSLSAGRNNNEQFF
TRBV5-1	many	TRBJ2-7	15	-	TGCGCCAGCAGCTTGGCAGGCCTACCTAGCGACGAGCAGTACTTC	CASSLAGLPSDEQYF
TRBV28	many	TRBJ2-1	15	TRBD1	TGTGCCAGCAGTCCCCAGGGGGCGGGGTACAATGAGCAGTTCTTC	CASSPQGAGYNEQFF
TRBV9	many	TRBJ2-5	15	TRBD1	TGTGCCAGCAGCGCCTCGGGACAGGGGAAAGAGACCCAGTACTTC	CASSASGQGKETQYF
TRBV3-1	many	TRBJ2-7	15	TRBD2	TGTGCCAGCAGCCAATCGACTAGCGGTATGATCGAGCAGTACTTC	CASSQSTSGMIEQYF
TRBV7-3	many	TRBJ2-1	15	TRBD1	TGTGCCAGCAGCCTCCGGGACAGGGGGATCGATGAGCAGTTCTTC	CASSLRDRGIDEQFF